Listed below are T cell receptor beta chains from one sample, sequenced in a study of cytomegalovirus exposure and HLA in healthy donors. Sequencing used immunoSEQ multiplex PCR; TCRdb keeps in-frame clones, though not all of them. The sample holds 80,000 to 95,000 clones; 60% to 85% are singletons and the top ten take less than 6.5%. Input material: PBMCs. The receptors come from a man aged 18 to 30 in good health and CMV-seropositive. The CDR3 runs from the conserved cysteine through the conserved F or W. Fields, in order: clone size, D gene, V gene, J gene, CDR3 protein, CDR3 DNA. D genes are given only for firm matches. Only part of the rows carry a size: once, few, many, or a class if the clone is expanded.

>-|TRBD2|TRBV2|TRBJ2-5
CASSEPETSGRAQKETQYF
TGTGCCAGCAGTGAACCGGAGACTAGCGGGAGGGCTCAGAAAGAGACCCAGTACTTC
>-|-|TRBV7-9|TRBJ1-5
CASSRALSPESNQPQHF
TGTGCCAGCAGCCGCGCGCTGTCCCCCGAAAGCAATCAGCCCCAGCATTTT
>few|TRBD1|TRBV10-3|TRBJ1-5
CAIGDREDQPQHF
TGTGCCATCGGGGACAGGGAGGATCAGCCCCAGCATTTT
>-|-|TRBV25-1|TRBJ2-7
CASSGGQTSSYEQYF
TGTGCCAGCAGTGGGGGACAAACCAGCTCCTACGAGCAGTACTTC
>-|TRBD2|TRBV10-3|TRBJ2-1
CAIESGIYNEQFF
TGTGCCATCGAAAGCGGGATTTACAATGAGCAGTTCTTC
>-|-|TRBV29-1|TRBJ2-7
CSVEEGGYEQYF
TGCAGCGTTGAAGAGGGGGGCTACGAGCAGTACTTC
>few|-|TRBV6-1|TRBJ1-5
CASRPTGNQPQHF
TGTGCCAGCAGGCCCACGGGGAATCAGCCCCAGCATTTT
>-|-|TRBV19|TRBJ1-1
CATTSPRQVTEAFF
TGTGCCACTACAAGCCCACGGCAGGTCACTGAAGCTTTCTTT
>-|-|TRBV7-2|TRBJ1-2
CASSLEVGVLGGYTF
TGTGCCAGCAGCTTAGAGGTCGGGGTGCTTGGAGGCTACACCTTC
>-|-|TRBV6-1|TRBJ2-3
CASSEDGLRVTDTQYF
TGTGCCAGCAGTGAAGACGGACTCCGCGTCACAGATACGCAGTATTTT
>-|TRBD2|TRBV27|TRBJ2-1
CASRPSAGVNEQFF
TGTGCCAGCAGGCCATCGGCGGGAGTCAATGAGCAGTTCTTC
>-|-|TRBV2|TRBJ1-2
CARRGYGYTF
TGTGCCAGAAGGGGTTATGGCTACACCTTC
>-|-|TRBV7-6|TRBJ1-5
CASSLAGGWPQHF
TGTGCCAGCAGCTTAGCGGGAGGATGGCCCCAGCATTTT
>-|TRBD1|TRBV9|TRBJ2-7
CASSMGQEGIYEQYF
TGTGCCAGCAGCATGGGACAGGAAGGAATATACGAGCAGTACTTC
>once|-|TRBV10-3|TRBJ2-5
CATLGGETQYF
TGTGCCACCCTGGGCGGGGAGACCCAGTACTTC
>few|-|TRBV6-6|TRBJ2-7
CASRLASYEQYF
TGTGCCAGCAGACTCGCATCCTACGAGCAGTACTTC
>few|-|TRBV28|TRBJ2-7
CASSFNGWRYEQYF
TGTGCCAGCAGTTTTAACGGGTGGCGCTACGAGCAGTACTTC
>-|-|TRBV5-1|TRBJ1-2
CASSLMRRYGYTF
TGCGCCAGCAGCTTGATGAGGCGCTATGGCTACACCTTC
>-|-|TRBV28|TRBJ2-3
CASITGLSTDTQYF
TGTGCCAGCATAACAGGCCTGAGCACAGATACGCAGTATTTT
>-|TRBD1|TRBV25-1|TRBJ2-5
CASNPPGTGGETQYF
TGTGCCAGCAACCCACCCGGGACAGGGGGAGAGACCCAGTACTTC
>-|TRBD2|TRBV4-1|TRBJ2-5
CASSLTGLAGPGETQYF
TGCGCCAGCAGCCTAACGGGACTAGCGGGACCAGGGGAGACCCAGTACTTC
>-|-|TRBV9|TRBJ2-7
CASSVGGTVGAYEQYF
TGTGCCAGCAGCGTGGGGGGAACGGTGGGAGCCTACGAGCAGTACTTC
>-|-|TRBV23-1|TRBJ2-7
CASSRRIQTYEQYF
TGCGCCAGCAGTCGGAGGATTCAGACCTACGAGCAGTACTTC
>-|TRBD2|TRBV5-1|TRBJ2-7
CASSLALAGDRDEQYF
TGCGCCAGCAGCTTGGCCTTAGCGGGAGATCGGGACGAGCAGTACTTC
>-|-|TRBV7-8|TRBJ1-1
CASSPLRATTEAFF
TGTGCCAGCAGCCCCCTGAGGGCCACAACTGAAGCTTTCTTT
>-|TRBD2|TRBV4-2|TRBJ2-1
CASSRQTSGRTYNEQFF
TGTGCCAGCAGCCGCCAAACTAGCGGGAGGACGTACAATGAGCAGTTCTTC
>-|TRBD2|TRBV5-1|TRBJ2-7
CASSVGLVSYEQYF
TGCGCCAGCAGCGTGGGACTAGTCTCCTACGAGCAGTACTTC